The 14 T cell receptor beta chains given below trace back to one sample, sequenced in a study of cytomegalovirus exposure and HLA in healthy donors. The PCR used 60 Vbeta and 13 Jbeta primers. Assay used: immunoSEQ multiplex PCR; TCRdb lists only in-frame clones, some missing. Among roughly 250,000 clones listed, approximately 84% were seen once. The sequenced sample was PBMCs. These receptors came from a woman in her thirties or forties in good health and CMV-seropositive.

The chain combines TRBV2 with TRBJ1-2, with 8 bases aligning to TRBD1. The CDR3 is made up of 13 amino acids. The J segment lost 4 bases and the V segment lost 6 bases, leaving 4 bases of the junction unmatched. In germline, CDR1 is SNHLY, CDR2 FYNNEI. The CDR3 spells CASRGTGLYGYTF. In DNA, the CDR3 is TGTGCCAGCAGAGGGACAGGACTCTATGGCTACACCTTC.

The chain is built from TRBV1 and TRBJ2-1; TRBD2, the table's D call, lacks a check against the DNA. TRBV1 is noted as a pseudogene. The CDR3 totals 17 residues. The CDR3 sequence is CTSSHPGETSPYNEQFF. CDR3 nucleotides: TGCACCAGCAGCCATCCCGGCGAGACTAGCCCCTACAATGAGCAGTTCTTC.

This rearrangement joins TRBV7-3 to TRBJ2-3; 7 bases map to TRBD2. V dropped 5 bases and J dropped 4; count of bases not matched to a gene: 12. Germline V gene sequence: CDR1 SGHTA, CDR2 FQGTGA. CDR3 length: 16 residues. The CDR3 loop reads CASSPNSGQAPDTQYF. As DNA, the CDR3 is TGTGCCAGCAGCCCAAATAGCGGGCAGGCCCCAGATACGCAGTATTTT.

This rearrangement joins TRBV30 to TRBJ2-7, with 10 bases matching TRBD1. V gave up 1 base and J gave up 7 bases; unmatched junction bases: 7. Germline V gene lookup returns CDR1 GTSNPN and CDR2 SVGIG (reference sequence). The CDR3 contains 14 residues. The CDR3 region has the DNA TGTGCCTGGAGTGCCGACAGGGGGCGGGATGAGCAGTACTTC. This codes for CAWSADRGRDEQYF.

The chain links TRBV5-4 to TRBJ2-1; 7 bases fit TRBD2. V dropped 4 bases and J dropped 1; count of bases not matched to a gene: 8. The CDR3 contains 16 residues. Germline assignment: CDR1 SGHNT and CDR2 YYREEE (reference sequence). The CDR3 DNA reads TGTGCCAGCAGCCCACCCAGCGGGAAGTCCTACAATGAGCAGTTCTTC. Translating gives CASSPPSGKSYNEQFF.

V is TRBV7-8 and J is TRBJ1-4; D perhaps matches TRBD1 (6 bases). Trimming removed 2 bases from V and 8 bases from J, with 18 bases in between. Germline-derived CDR1 and CDR2 are SGHVS and FQNEAQ. CDR3 size: 16 residues. In DNA form, the CDR3 reads TGTGCCAGCAGCTTAATAGGTTCAGGGGTTAGAGAAAAACTGTTTTTT. Translation gives CASSLIGSGVREKLFF.

This chain connects TRBV4-3 to TRBJ2-7; D perhaps matches TRBD2 (6 bases). Germline CDR1 reads LGHNA; CDR2 reads YSLEER. The V gene lost 1 base and the J gene lost 5 bases, with 18 bases spanning the gap. This CDR3 comprises 16 residues. The CDR3 DNA is TGCGCCAGCAGCCAAGGCCGAGGACTAATTTACGACGAGCAGTACTTC. Protein: CASSQGRGLIYDEQYF.

V usage is TRBV7-3 and J usage is TRBJ2-1, with TRBD2 matching 7 bases. The CDR3 is made up of 15 amino acids. V was clipped by 2 bases and J by 5 bases; unmatched bases: 6. The V gene's germline CDR1 is SGHTA and CDR2 FQGTGA. The CDR3: CASSLGPSGNNEQFF. The CDR3 bases are TGTGCCAGCAGCTTAGGGCCTAGCGGTAACAATGAGCAGTTCTTC.

The J gene is TRBJ2-2, the V gene TRBV4-3; no firm D call. Per germline, CDR1 LGHNA and CDR2 YSLEER. The CDR3 consists of 15 residues. Deletions cut 1 base from V and 6 bases from J, with 12 bases between. CDR3 loop: CASSQGRFVSGELFF. The CDR3 nucleotides are TGCGCCAGCAGCCAAGGTCGGTTCGTATCCGGGGAGCTGTTTTTT.

This chain connects TRBV9 to TRBJ2-5; 10 bases line up with TRBD1. V dropped 4 bases and J dropped 2; count of bases not matched to a gene: 14. The CDR3 consists of 18 residues. CDR1 and CDR2 from the germline V gene are SGDLS and YYNGEE. The CDR3: CASSPSRGDRGLQETQYF. CDR3 in DNA: TGTGCCAGCAGCCCCTCACGGGGAGACAGGGGGCTTCAAGAGACCCAGTACTTC.

The V and J genes are TRBV7-3 and TRBJ2-3; D is uncertain. The CDR3 has 14 residues. V was shortened by 1 base and J by 0 bases, with 5 bases between the two germline ends. Germline V CDR1 and CDR2: SGHTA, FQGTGA. The CDR3 region is CASSLNPSTDTQYF. Here the CDR3 DNA reads TGTGCCAGCAGCTTAAATCCTAGCACAGATACGCAGTATTTT.

This chain links TRBV30 with TRBJ1-5; the D gene is possibly TRBD1 (6 bases). Germline V gene sequence: CDR1 GTSNPN, CDR2 SVGIG (reference sequence). V shed 0 bases and J shed 3 bases, with 12 bases lying between them. The CDR3 runs 15 residues. The CDR3 protein is CAWSVRGGHNQPQHF. For the CDR3, the DNA is TGTGCCTGGAGTGTACGCGGGGGACACAATCAGCCCCAGCATTTT.

V usage is TRBV10-3 and J usage is TRBJ2-7; maybe TRBD1 (6 bases). The CDR3 is 14 amino acids. The germline CDR1 and CDR2 sequences are ENHRY and SYGVKD. Trimming removed 3 bases from V and 3 bases from J, with 12 bases in between. The CDR3 protein is CAISEGSGDYEQYF. The CDR3 DNA sequence: TGTGCCATCAGTGAAGGGTCAGGGGACTACGAGCAGTACTTC.

Of note for this clone: Within the sample, other DNA sequences also encode this same CDR3. This rearrangement joins TRBV19 to TRBJ1-3, with 9 bases lining up with TRBD1. This CDR3 is 14 amino acids long. The germline V gene encodes CDR1 LNHDA and CDR2 SQIVND (reference sequence). Germline trimming cut 7 bases from V and 1 base from J; bases unmatched to any gene: 2. The CDR3 region has the DNA TGTGCCAGTATGACAGGGGGATCTGGAAACACCATATATTTT. Residues: CASMTGGSGNTIYF.